One T cell receptor (beta chain) is described in this entry. Its antigen remains undetermined. Base qualities were left out, and no much larger clone turns up one base away. The time point tag for this specimen amounts to: cycle 1 day 1 (C1D1), immediately before nivolumab initiation. Relapse after autologous stem cell transplantation had occurred in all trial patients, and cohorts A, B and C were distinguished by prior brentuximab vedotin exposure. The trial cohort comprised some 60 patients with relapsed/refractory classical Hodgkin lymphoma whose best overall responses were complete response, partial response or progressive disease. In the multi-cohort phase II CheckMate 205 trial, trial patients received single-agent nivolumab. Best overall response was determined by an independent review committee according to the 2007 International Working Group response criteria. Trial PBMCs were collected immediately before nivolumab initiation (C1D1) and during therapy at cycle 2 day 1 and cycle 4 day 1. Peripheral blood was collected in 8 mL Vacutainer Cell Preparation Tubes, from which PBMCs were isolated by centrifugation and then cryopreserved.

Genomic DNA was extracted with the Qiagen DNeasy kit from unsorted PBMCs and from negatively selected CD4+ and CD8+ fractions. TCR beta CDR3 regions were amplified by immunoSEQ multiplex PCR using primers annealing to V and J segments. A synthetic immune receptor repertoire was used to minimize amplification bias, and any residual bias was removed computationally once sequencing was done. From the authors' description of their analysis: Custom Python scripts were used to quantify repertoire diversity as the Shannon entropy index. Unsorted, CD4+ and CD8+ repertoires were examined separately, except in combined analyses, for which CD4+ and CD8+ sequences were merged in silico. A clone counted as expanded when the clone's frequency after treatment rose at least 2-fold relative to C1D1, and clones undetected at baseline were given a pseudocount of 0.5. Clones with 0 or 1 copy at C1D1 were classified as singleton clones, and clones with 2 or more copies were classified as non-singleton clones. Clones expanded in unsorted samples were labelled as CD4+, CD8+ or unknown by matching protein sequences in sorted samples from the same patient. Wilcoxon tests on paired samples were used to test diversity changes from C1D1 to C4D1. TCRdb mirrors the immuneACCESS table, restricted to in-frame sequences. Some clones are absent from its copies; in checked studies, under half trace to an unresolved V gene, and the reason for the others is unknown. The DNA was the basis for D and trimming; V, J and clone size are from that table. The sample contains about 97,000 clones, over 80% of them found a single time. The ten largest clones add up to more than 10% of the sample.

The germline V gene (reference sequence) yields SGHNT for CDR1 and YYREEE for CDR2. V lost 4 bases and J lost 3 bases, and the count of bases not matched to a germline gene is 2. The CDR3 runs 14 residues from the cysteine to the phenylalanine. Only the CDR3 DNA stays, 42 bases, in frame from base 1. The sample comes from a study of PD-1 blockade in classical Hodgkin lymphoma (dated by TCRdb to between 2020 and 2021). With regard to the full study: Nivolumab dosing was 3 mg/kg intravenously every 2 weeks, continuing until either disease progression or unacceptable toxicity. To define a peripheral blood immune signature of response to PD-1 blockade in classical Hodgkin lymphoma, the study combined TCR beta sequencing with CyTOF. What the research found in general, with its limitations: The study was limited to a single clinical trial cohort, and causes of repertoire differences, possibly disease activity or prior therapy, remained undefined. Lower diversity was seen in patients whose nivolumab began less than 1 year after ASCT, and these patients were left out of later analyses so that immune reconstitution would not confound the results. Baseline TCR diversity was reported as lower in newly diagnosed patients than in healthy donors, and lower still in relapsed/refractory patients. Trial patients achieving complete response had baseline diversity similar to newly diagnosed patients, whereas partial responders and progressors had significantly lower diversity. A significant rise by C4D1 was seen in CD4+ but not CD8+ TCR diversity (p=0.0027 vs p=0.16), with the rise being most apparent in complete responders (p=0.02).

The receptor was isolated from a human donor with classical Hodgkin lymphoma. Sequenced material: peripheral blood mononuclear cells (PBMCs), taken at baseline. The chain is encoded by TRBV5-4 joined to TRBJ2-2; 8 central nucleotides agree with TRBD1. The CDR3: CASSPGQDTGELFF. The sequence in DNA is TGTGCCAGCAGCCCGGGACAGGACACCGGGGAGCTGTTTTTT. This CDR3, with the reference TRBV5-4 and TRBJ2-2 proteins standing in past its ends, gives the full variable domain ETGVTQSPTHLIKTRGQQVTLRCSSQSGHNTVSWYQQALGQGPQFIFQYYREEENGRGNFPPRFSGLQFPNYSSELNVNALELDDSALYLCASSPGQDTGELFFGEGSRLTVL.